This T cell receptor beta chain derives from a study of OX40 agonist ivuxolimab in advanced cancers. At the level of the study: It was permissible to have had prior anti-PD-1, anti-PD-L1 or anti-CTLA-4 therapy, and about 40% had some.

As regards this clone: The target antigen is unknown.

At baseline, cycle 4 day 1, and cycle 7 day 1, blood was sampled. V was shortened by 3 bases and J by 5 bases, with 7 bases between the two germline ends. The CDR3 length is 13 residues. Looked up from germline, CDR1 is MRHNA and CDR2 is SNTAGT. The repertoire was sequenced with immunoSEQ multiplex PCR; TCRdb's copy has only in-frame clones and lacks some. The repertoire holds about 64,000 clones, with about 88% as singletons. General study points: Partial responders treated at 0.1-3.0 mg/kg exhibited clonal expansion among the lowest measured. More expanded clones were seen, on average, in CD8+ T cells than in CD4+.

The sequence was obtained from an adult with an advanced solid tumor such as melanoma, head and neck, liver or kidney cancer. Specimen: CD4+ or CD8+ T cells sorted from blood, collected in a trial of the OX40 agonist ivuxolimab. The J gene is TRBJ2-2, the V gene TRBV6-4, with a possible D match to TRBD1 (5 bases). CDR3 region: CASSEQATGELFF. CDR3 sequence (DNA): TGTGCCAGCAGTGAACAGGCAACCGGGGAGCTGTTTTTT.